This T cell receptor (beta chain) was recovered during a study of T cells after yellow fever vaccination. The CDR3 sequence is 16 residues long. CDR1 SGHDT and CDR2 YYEEEE come from the germline V gene. Trimming removed 0 bases from V and 5 bases from J, with 16 bases in between. Concerning this clonotype itself: The target antigen is unknown.

Study results and limitations: At 95% to 98% for CD4 and approximately 89% for CD8, most primary-vaccination clones showed up again after the booster.

TCRdb reanalysed the 5' RACE reads using MiXCR and keeps one entry per CDR3 protein. The table records about 360,000 distinct CDR3 sequences, 6.2% of them present only once. The clonotype was recovered from a man under 40 who received the YFV17D yellow fever vaccine. The sample consisted of PBMCs, taken 5 days after the yellow fever booster vaccination. V gene TRBV5-6 combines with J gene TRBJ2-3; D call uncertain. The CDR3 DNA sequence: TGTGCCAGCAGCTTGGTATTTGGGGATTTTGTAGATACGCAGTATTTT. Amino acid sequence: CASSLVFGDFVDTQYF.